Listed below are T cell receptor beta chains from one sample, sequenced in a study of OX40 agonist ivuxolimab in advanced cancers. TCRdb's copy holds only in-frame clones and misses some; the assay was immunoSEQ multiplex PCR. Of tens of thousands of clones listed, about 76% are singletons. Sequences were derived from CD4+ or CD8+ T cells sorted from blood, sampled in a trial of the OX40 agonist ivuxolimab. These receptors were collected from an adult with an advanced solid tumor such as melanoma, head and neck, liver or kidney cancer. The conserved cysteine and the conserved F or W are not part of the CDR3 here. Fields, in order: V gene, J gene, CDR3 protein.

TRBV5-6,TRBJ2-3,ASSSGTGLDTQY
TRBV27,TRBJ2-3,ASSLSRTSGFSSTDTQY
TRBV28,TRBJ2-5,ASRDDTDGETQY
TRBV27,TRBJ2-3,ASSLSPSNTDTQY
TRBV27,TRBJ1-1,ASSLYPGLNTEAF
TRBV28,TRBJ1-5,ASSLLRGSNQPQH
TRBV7-9,TRBJ1-1,ASSLAGPGTEAF
TRBV4-1,TRBJ2-2,ASSQDRTSGELF
TRBV12-1,TRBJ2-2,ASSFRPAGGWRDNTGELF
TRBV7-2,TRBJ2-3,ASSRLAGGADTQY
TRBV30,TRBJ1-3,AWAQDPGNTIY
TRBV15,TRBJ2-1,ATSRGLAEALSYNEQF
TRBV9,TRBJ1-2,ASSVEGTGSGYT
TRBV28,TRBJ1-1,ASSLRTASTEAF
TRBV6-6,TRBJ2-3,ASSGTFSDTQY
TRBV28,TRBJ1-1,ASSLLGRDTEAF
TRBV5-5,TRBJ2-3,ASSLSPWGRGISDTQY
TRBV27,TRBJ2-3,ASSLSPSGVTDTQY
TRBV7-9,TRBJ2-7,ASSPLDMGNSYEQY
TRBV2,TRBJ2-1,ASLEGRGTYNEQF
TRBV5-1,TRBJ2-3,ASSWTSGRADTQY
TRBV29-1,TRBJ1-4,SVAGEPEKLF
TRBV4-1,TRBJ2-5,ASSQVGQGLGTQY
TRBV2,TRBJ1-4,ASSYTSYNEKLF
TRBV9,TRBJ2-5,ASSATGLKETQY
TRBV4-1,TRBJ1-5,ASSQGVNSNQPQH
TRBV7-9,TRBJ1-3,ASSPTASGNTIY